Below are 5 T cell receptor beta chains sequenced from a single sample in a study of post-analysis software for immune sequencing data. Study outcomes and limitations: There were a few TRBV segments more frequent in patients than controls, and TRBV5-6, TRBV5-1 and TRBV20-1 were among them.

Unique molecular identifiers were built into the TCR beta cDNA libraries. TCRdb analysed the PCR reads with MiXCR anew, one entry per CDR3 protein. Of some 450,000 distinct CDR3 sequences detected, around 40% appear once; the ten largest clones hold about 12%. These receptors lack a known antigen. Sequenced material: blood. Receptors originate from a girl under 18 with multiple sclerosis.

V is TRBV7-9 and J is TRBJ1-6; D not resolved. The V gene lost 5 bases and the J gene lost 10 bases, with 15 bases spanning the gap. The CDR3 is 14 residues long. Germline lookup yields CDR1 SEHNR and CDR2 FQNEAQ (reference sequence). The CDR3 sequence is CASSPPIPLSPLHF. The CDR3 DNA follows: TGTGCCAGCAGCCCACCAATACCGCTGTCACCCCTCCACTTT.

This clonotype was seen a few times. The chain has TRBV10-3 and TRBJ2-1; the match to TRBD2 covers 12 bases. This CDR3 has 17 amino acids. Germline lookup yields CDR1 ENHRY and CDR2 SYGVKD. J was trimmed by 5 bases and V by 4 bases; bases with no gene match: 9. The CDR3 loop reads CAISVLAGGLKNNEQFF. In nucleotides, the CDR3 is TGTGCCATCAGTGTGCTAGCGGGAGGGCTTAAAAACAATGAGCAGTTCTTC.

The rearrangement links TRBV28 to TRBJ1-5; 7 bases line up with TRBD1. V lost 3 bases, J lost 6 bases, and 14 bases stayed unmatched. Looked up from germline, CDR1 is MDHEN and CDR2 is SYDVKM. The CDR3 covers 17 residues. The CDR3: CASSFVDGTEGSQPQHF. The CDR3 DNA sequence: TGTGCCAGCAGTTTTGTCGATGGGACAGAGGGGAGTCAGCCCCAGCATTTT.

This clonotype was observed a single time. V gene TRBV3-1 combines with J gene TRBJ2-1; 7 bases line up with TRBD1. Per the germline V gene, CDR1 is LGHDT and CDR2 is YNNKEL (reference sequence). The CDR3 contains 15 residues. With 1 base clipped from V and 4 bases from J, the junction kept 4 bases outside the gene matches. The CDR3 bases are TGTGCCAGCAGCCAAGGGGACAGCTATTACAATGAGCAGTTCTTC. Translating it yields CASSQGDSYYNEQFF.

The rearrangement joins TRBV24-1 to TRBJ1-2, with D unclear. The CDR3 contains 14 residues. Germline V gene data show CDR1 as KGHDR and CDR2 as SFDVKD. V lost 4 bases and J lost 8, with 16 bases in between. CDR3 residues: CATSDPGPGTGYTF. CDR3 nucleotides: TGTGCCACCAGTGACCCCGGTCCGGGAACCGGCTACACCTTC.